Given below is one T cell receptor (beta chain) in context. Authors' analysis steps: Cell counts per sample came from amplifying reference gene primers. TCRdb keeps only in-frame clones here, not all; method: immunoSEQ multiplex PCR. That table supplies the V and J calls and clone size; D and trimming were determined from the DNA. The sample lists about 150,000 clones, around 80% seen once, with nearly 10% in the top ten. These data are taken from a study of blood T cell repertoires in COVID-19. Overall study context: Researchers got acute and convalescent COVID-19 samples from the United States, Italy and Spain. Sample material is recorded as cDNA or gDNA derived from T cells, B-cell-depleted T cells, or PBMCs.

The CDR3 covers 15 residues. Trimming removed 7 bases from V and 0 bases from J, with 15 bases in between. The germline V gene has CDR1 MNHEY and CDR2 SVGAGI. The receptor was isolated from a woman between 50 and 59 years old with acute or convalescent COVID-19. The sample comprised peripheral blood. This sequence joins TRBV6-5 and TRBJ1-1; D call uncertain. The CDR3: CASKKGGRMNTEAFF. The DNA for the CDR3 is TGTGCCAGCAAGAAAGGTGGCAGGATGAACACTGAAGCTTTCTTT.